This TCR beta chain was recorded in a study of T cell responses to AZD1222 COVID-19 vaccine. This clone was detected a few times. Its antigen is unidentified. Points from the study as a whole: Receipt of two AZD1222 doses was followed by a rise in Spike-specific TCR breadth and depth. Across the whole spike, CD4 TCRs peaked at regions 160-218 and 743-854. The donors showed a predominance of white British ancestry and of females, with possible underestimation of clonal diversity.

The CDR3 is made up of 14 amino acids. The V gene's germline CDR1 is KGHDR and CDR2 SFDVKD. J gave up 4 bases and V 4 bases, and 5 bases lay outside the gene matches. Some clones are missing from TCRdb's copy, which holds only in-frame ones; the method was immunoSEQ multiplex PCR. The table includes more than 150,000 clones, around 86% detected once. The starting material was peripheral blood, obtained 28 days after the second AZD1222 dose. This receptor was obtained from an adult who received the AZD1222 COVID-19 vaccine. The chain uses TRBV24-1 and TRBJ1-1, with 7 nucleotides matching TRBD1. This CDR3 reads CATSDPSGGTEAFF. In nucleotides, the CDR3 is TGTGCCACCAGTGACCCATCAGGGGGCACTGAAGCTTTCTTT.